These T cell receptor beta chains were read from a single sample in a study of blood T cell repertoires in COVID-19. Clones were read by immunoSEQ multiplex PCR, and TCRdb kept only the in-frame ones, dropping some. The sample includes under 300,000 clones, 80% to 90% seen only once; the top ten take around 3%. Sequenced material: PBMCs or T cells enriched from blood (not recorded which). These receptors all stem from a middle-aged woman who had been exposed to COVID-19. The CDR3 runs from the conserved cysteine through the conserved F or W. D genes are given only for firm matches. A clone size is listed for some rows: how often the clone was seen (once, few, many), or a class if it is expanded.

14 | TRBJ1-2 | - | - | TRBV5-4 | TGTGCCAGCAGCTTGGGCGGGGAATTCTCTGGCTACACCTTC | CASSLGGEFSGYTF
16 | TRBJ1-4 | - | TRBD1 | TRBV7-8 | TGTGCCAGCAGCCAAACACAGGGGGGCACTAATGAAAAACTGTTTTTT | CASSQTQGGTNEKLFF
15 | TRBJ1-5 | - | - | TRBV7-9 | TGTGCCAGCAGCTTAGCGGGGGGAACCAATCAGCCCCAGCATTTT | CASSLAGGTNQPQHF
16 | TRBJ2-1 | few | TRBD2 | TRBV25-1 | TGTGCCAGCAGTCCCCCACTAGCGGCCAAAAGCGATGAGCAGTTCTTC | CASSPPLAAKSDEQFF
14 | TRBJ1-5 | few | - | TRBV20-1 | TGCAGTGCTAGTCGGACGGGGAGCAATCAGCCCCAGCATTTT | CSASRTGSNQPQHF
13 | TRBJ1-1 | - | TRBD1 | TRBV5-6 | TGTGCCAGCACCCGGAGACAGGGCACTGAAGCTTTCTTT | CASTRRQGTEAFF
16 | TRBJ2-1 | - | TRBD2 | TRBV5-6 | TGTGCCAGCAGCTTGGCCTCTAGCGGGAGTAAAGATGAGCAGTTCTTC | CASSLASSGSKDEQFF
16 | TRBJ2-2 | - | - | TRBV19 | TGTGCCAGTAGTAGGTTGAGGGGGACGAACACCGGGGAGCTGTTTTTT | CASSRLRGTNTGELFF
14 | TRBJ1-2 | once | - | TRBV10-2 | TGCGCCAGCAGTGGGCCCCGGGACACCTATGGCTACACCTTC | CASSGPRDTYGYTF
14 | TRBJ1-4 | - | TRBD1 | TRBV28 | TGTGCCAGCAGGGTGGGGACAGGGGGCGAAAAACTGTTTTTT | CASRVGTGGEKLFF
13 | TRBJ1-2 | - | - | TRBV2 | TGTGCCAGCAGTGTGGAAGGGGCTAGGGGCTACACCTTC | CASSVEGARGYTF
11 | TRBJ1-2 | - | - | TRBV29-1 | TGCAGCGGCCGGGACTCCTATGGCTACACCTTC | CSGRDSYGYTF
14 | TRBJ2-5 | - | - | TRBV6-1 | TGTGCCAGCAGTGAAGAAAGGACTTCTCAGACCCAGTACTTC | CASSEERTSQTQYF
14 | TRBJ2-5 | - | TRBD2 | TRBV18 | TGTGCCAGCTCACGGGACAGCGGGGGGGAGACCCAGTACTTC | CASSRDSGGETQYF
16 | TRBJ1-3 | once | - | TRBV7-9 | TGTGCCAGCAGCTTAGCGCTTCCTGCGGGAGGAAACACCATATATTTT | CASSLALPAGGNTIYF
13 | TRBJ1-5 | once | - | TRBV28 | TGTGCCAGCAACAGAGGGTTCGATCAGCCCCAGCATTTT | CASNRGFDQPQHF
16 | TRBJ2-2 | many | - | TRBV5-1 | TGCGCCAGCACAGGGTCGGGTTGGGTCAACACCGGGGAGCTGTTTTTT | CASTGSGWVNTGELFF
14 | TRBJ1-5 | - | - | TRBV28 | TGTGCCAGCAGTTTACGTTATAGCAATCAGCCCCAGCATTTT | CASSLRYSNQPQHF
14 | TRBJ2-7 | - | TRBD2 | TRBV28 | TGTGCCAGTAGTTTATTGCGGGGGGCCAACGAGCAGTACTTC | CASSLLRGANEQYF
14 | TRBJ1-1 | - | - | TRBV4-3 | TGCGCCAGCAGCCAAGAACCCGGGATAAAGAAAGCTTTCTTT | CASSQEPGIKKAFF
13 | TRBJ1-4 | - | - | TRBV30 | TGTGCCTCCTCGGTGGTGTTGGATGAAAAACTGTTTTTT | CASSVVLDEKLFF
15 | TRBJ1-2 | - | TRBD1 | TRBV7-2 | TGTGCCAGCAGCGTAGGACAGGGAGGTTTCTATGGCTACACCTTC | CASSVGQGGFYGYTF
15 | TRBJ2-3 | - | - | TRBV24-1 | TGTGCCACCAGTGATTTACGGACTAACACAGATACGCAGTATTTT | CATSDLRTNTDTQYF
15 | TRBJ1-1 | once | - | TRBV3-1/TRBV3-2 | TGTGCCAGCAGCCTAAACAAGGGGATAAACACTGAAGCTTTCTTT | CASSLNKGINTEAFF
14 | TRBJ1-2 | - | - | TRBV5-4 | TGTGCCAGCAGCCCCGGGACATCCCTCTGGGCCGGAACCTTC | CASSPGTSLWAGTF
14 | TRBJ1-1 | - | - | TRBV7-2 | TGTGCCAGCAGCCATAGCCCGGGAGGGACTGAAGCTTTCTTT | CASSHSPGGTEAFF
15 | TRBJ2-3 | - | TRBD2 | TRBV9 | TGTGCCAGCAGCTTGTCAGGACTAGCAACAGATACGCAGTATTTT | CASSLSGLATDTQYF
13 | TRBJ2-1 | - | - | TRBV29-1 | TGCAGCGTTGGTTTAGCGGTCAACAATGAGCAGTTCTTC | CSVGLAVNNEQFF
12 | TRBJ2-3 | - | - | TRBV4-3 | TGCGCCAGCAGCCCAGGGGCGGCTACGCAGTATTTT | CASSPGAATQYF
14 | TRBJ2-7 | - | TRBD2 | TRBV28 | TGTGCCAGCAGGGCGGGGGGGAGCTCCTACGAGCAGTACTTC | CASRAGGSSYEQYF
16 | TRBJ2-1 | - | TRBD1 | TRBV7-8 | TGTGCCAGCAGTCCCGGGGCAGGACAGGCTATGGATGAGCAGTTCTTC | CASSPGAGQAMDEQFF
16 | TRBJ1-2 | - | TRBD1 | TRBV10-3 | TGTGCCATCAGGGGGATTACAGGGGAAGGGGATAATGGCTACACCTTC | CAIRGITGEGDNGYTF
15 | TRBJ2-5 | - | - | TRBV4-1 | TGCGCCAGCAGCCTCCTCGGACTGGGGCAAGAGACCCAGTACTTC | CASSLLGLGQETQYF
16 | TRBJ2-3 | - | - | TRBV11-2 | TGTGCCAGCAGCTTAGAACGGGGGGCGAGCACAGATACGCAGTATTTT | CASSLERGASTDTQYF
12 | TRBJ1-1 | - | - | TRBV27 | TGTGCCAGCCGCGCAGGGTGGGCTGAAGCTTTCTTT | CASRAGWAEAFF
14 | TRBJ1-1 | - | TRBD1 | TRBV30 | TGTGCCTGGAGTCCATGGGGACAGGGAGAAGAAGCTTTCTTT | CAWSPWGQGEEAFF
16 | TRBJ2-1 | - | TRBD2 | TRBV2 | TGTGCCAGCAGCGATATACTAGCGGGGACCTACAATGAGCAGTTCTTC | CASSDILAGTYNEQFF
14 | TRBJ1-1 | - | TRBD1 | TRBV4-1 | TGCGCCAGCAGCCAAGTGGACAGGGTCCCTGAAGCTTTCTTT | CASSQVDRVPEAFF
15 | TRBJ2-7 | - | TRBD2 | TRBV7-6 | TGTGCCAGCAGCCGTTCTAGCGGGGGGGCCTACGAGCAGTACTTC | CASSRSSGGAYEQYF
17 | TRBJ2-3 | - | TRBD2 | TRBV5-4 | TGTGCCAGCAGCAATCAAAGGACTAGCGGTAGCACAGATACGCAGTATTTT | CASSNQRTSGSTDTQYF
15 | TRBJ2-1 | - | TRBD2 | TRBV25-1 | TGTGCCAGCAGTGAAAGCGGGAGGGTCCCCCCCGAGCAGTTCTTC | CASSESGRVPPEQFF
15 | TRBJ2-2 | - | TRBD2 | TRBV18 | TGTGCCAGCTCACAGCGGGAGGGAAACACCGGGGAGCTGTTTTTT | CASSQREGNTGELFF
14 | TRBJ1-2 | - | TRBD1 | TRBV6-1 | TGTGCCAGCAGTGAAGAAACAGGGGGCAGTGGCTACACCTTC | CASSEETGGSGYTF
11 | TRBJ1-1 | - | - | TRBV12-3/TRBV12-4 | TGTGCCAGCAGTTCGCATAGTCGGGCTTTCTTT | CASSSHSRAFF
15 | TRBJ1-5 | once | TRBD1 | TRBV27 | TGTGCCAGCAGTTTCAGGCAGGGGGCCGATCAGCCCCAGCATTTT | CASSFRQGADQPQHF
16 | TRBJ2-7 | - | TRBD1 | TRBV6-2/TRBV6-3 | TGTGCCAGCAGTTACCTAAGACAGGGTACCTCCTACGAGCAGTACTTC | CASSYLRQGTSYEQYF